Here is one T cell receptor beta chain with its context. Its target is not known. This sample stems from a study of T cell responses to AZD1222 COVID-19 vaccine. Study-level findings and limits: There were repertoire samples only from the period after the peak T cell response. Receipt of two AZD1222 doses was followed by a rise in Spike-specific TCR breadth and depth. Spike regions recognized by vaccine-associated CD4 TCRs spanned the protein, led by 160-218 and 743-854.

Germline assignment: CDR1 MNHNY and CDR2 SVGAGI (reference sequence). The V gene lost 4 bases and the J gene lost 0 bases, with 7 bases spanning the gap. The CDR3 length is 15 residues. Profiling relied on immunoSEQ multiplex PCR, and the TCRdb table lists in-frame clones only, not all of them. The sample includes about 110,000 clones, about 90% of them seen just once. Pooling covered second doses at about 4 or about 12 weeks. This chain connects TRBV6-6 to TRBJ2-6; weak D call: TRBD2 (5 bases). This sample comprised peripheral blood, obtained 28 days after the second AZD1222 dose. This TCR was recovered from an adult who received the AZD1222 COVID-19 vaccine. In DNA, the CDR3 is TGTGCCAGCAGTTCCGGGGACTCTGGGGCCAACGTCCTGACTTTC. Protein: CASSSGDSGANVLTF.